The 25 T cell receptor beta chains in this list originate from one sample, sequenced in a study of T cell changes during pregnancy in multiple sclerosis. TCRdb's copy holds only in-frame clones and misses some; the assay was immunoSEQ multiplex PCR. The sample contains some 54,000 clones, 90% to 95% of which appear only once. The sample consisted of CD8+ T cells from peripheral blood mononuclear cells, taken in the third trimester of pregnancy. The receptor source for this set is a female donor with multiple sclerosis, enrolled in a pregnancy study.

This chain joins TRBV19 and TRBJ2-7, with TRBD2 matching over 10 bases. This CDR3 comprises 14 residues. V was pared by 3 bases and J by 6 bases, with 5 bases of the junction left unmatched. Per the germline V gene, CDR1 is LNHDA and CDR2 is SQIVND (reference sequence). This CDR3 is CASSITSGTPEQYF. The CDR3 bases are TGTGCCAGTAGTATTACTAGCGGGACCCCCGAGCAGTACTTC.

The gene calls are TRBV6-6 and TRBJ2-1; 8 nucleotides align to TRBD1. This CDR3 spans 15 amino acids. Germline CDR1 and CDR2: MNHNY and SVGAGI (reference sequence). The ends lost 6 bases at V and 4 bases at J; junction bases unmatched: 8. CDR3 nucleotide sequence: TGTGCCAGCAGCCCCGACAGGGGACTGTACAATGAGCAGTTCTTC. Translation gives CASSPDRGLYNEQFF.

The chain employs TRBV6-4 and TRBJ2-2; TRBD2 matches 7 bases. After removal of 0 bases from V and 2 bases from J, the junction contained 0 bases not matched to a gene. Germline V gene lookup returns CDR1 MRHNA and CDR2 SNTAGT. The CDR3 totals 15 residues. CDR3 loop: CASSDSGLNTGELFF. CDR3 nucleotide sequence: TGTGCCAGCAGTGACTCGGGACTAAACACCGGGGAGCTGTTTTTT.

This rearrangement joins TRBV2 to TRBJ2-7, with D tentatively TRBD1 (5 bases). Per germline, CDR1 SNHLY and CDR2 FYNNEI. Trimming removed 4 bases at V and 2 bases at J, with 12 bases between. The CDR3 sequence is 14 residues long. CDR3 protein: CASSVKAGPYEQYF. The CDR3 DNA follows: TGTGCCAGCAGTGTCAAGGCAGGGCCCTACGAGCAGTACTTC.

The genes are TRBV6-6 and TRBJ2-5; 10 bases align to TRBD2. The CDR3 runs to 15 residues. After removal of 2 bases from V and 4 bases from J, the junction contained 4 bases not matched to a gene. Germline CDR1 reads MNHNY; CDR2 reads SVGAGI (reference sequence). This chain's CDR3 is CASSYGAGGRETQYF. The CDR3 bases are TGTGCCAGCAGTTACGGAGCGGGAGGGCGAGAGACCCAGTACTTC.

The chain joins TRBV7-6 to TRBJ2-1; 8 positions agree with TRBD2. Per the germline V gene, CDR1 is SGHVS and CDR2 is FNYEAQ. The CDR3 consists of 15 residues. After removal of 4 bases from V and 9 bases from J, the junction contained 11 bases not matched to a gene. The CDR3: CASSSSGSLFIEQFF. The CDR3 nucleotides are TGTGCCAGCAGCTCGAGCGGGAGTTTGTTTATTGAGCAGTTCTTC. The entire variable domain, with the rest obtained from reference TRBV7-6 and TRBJ2-1, is as follows: GAGVSQSPRYKVTKRGQDVALRCDPISGHVSLYWYRQALGQGPEFLTYFNYEAQQDKSGLPNDRFSAERPEGSISTLTIQRTEQRDSAMYRCASSSSGSLFIEQFFGPGTRLTVL.

The CDR3 reads CASSWTGGAGNQPQHF. In DNA, the CDR3 is TGTGCCAGCTCGTGGACAGGGGGCGCGGGCAATCAGCCCCAGCATTTT. The V and J genes are TRBV7-2 and TRBJ1-5; 11 bases are shared with TRBD1. The CDR3 contains 16 residues. CDR1 and CDR2 from the germline V gene are SGHTA and FQGNSA. J lost 2 bases, V lost 8 bases, and 8 bases had no gene match.

V usage is TRBV12-5 and J usage is TRBJ2-3, with D hard to call. CDR1 and CDR2 (germline): LGHNT, FRNRAP. The CDR3 has 13 residues. CDR3 in amino acids: CAPAGNYTDTQYF. CDR3 nucleotides: TGTGCCCCTGCTGGAAACTACACAGATACGCAGTATTTT.

The chain is built from TRBV7-9 and TRBJ1-2; 9 bases are shared with TRBD1. CDR3 length: 14 residues. Germline trimming cut 3 bases from V and 6 bases from J; bases unmatched to any gene: 5. CDR1 is SEHNR, CDR2 FQNEAQ, per germline (reference sequence). CDR3 bases: TGTGCCAGCAGCTTGGGACAGGGCATGGATGGCTACACCTTC. As protein: CASSLGQGMDGYTF.

This clone is a singleton in its sample. The chain joins TRBV7-9 to TRBJ2-2; 8 bases map to TRBD1. Trimming took 3 bases from V and 6 from J; bases not matched to a gene: 12. This CDR3 comprises 17 residues. CDR1 and CDR2 (germline): SEHNR, FQNEAQ (reference sequence). In DNA form, the CDR3 reads TGTGCCAGCAGCTTGGATCTGACAGGGGAAATGTCCGGGGAGCTGTTTTTT. This sequence encodes CASSLDLTGEMSGELFF. The whole variable domain, filled in from reference TRBV7-9 and TRBJ2-2, reads DTGVSQNPRHKITKRGQNVTFRCDPISEHNRLYWYRQTLGQGPEFLTYFQNEAQLEKSRLLSDRFSAERPKGSFSTLEIQRTEQGDSAMYLCASSLDLTGEMSGELFFGEGSRLTVL.

This chain uses TRBV9 with TRBJ2-1; 10 bases fit TRBD2. The CDR3 is 15 residues long. Germline CDR1 SGDLS, CDR2 YYNGEE. Losses at the gene ends were 4 bases for V and 6 bases for J; bases not matched to a gene: 7. The CDR3 loop reads CASSPWVAGGNEQFF. The CDR3 DNA reads as TGTGCCAGCAGCCCCTGGGTAGCGGGAGGCAATGAGCAGTTCTTC.

This chain joins TRBV7-9 and TRBJ2-7, with 15 bases lining up with TRBD2. CDR1 is SEHNR and CDR2 is FQNEAQ in the germline V gene (reference sequence). This CDR3 spans 15 amino acids. The J segment lost 5 bases and the V segment lost 7 bases, leaving 6 bases of the junction unmatched. The DNA of the CDR3 is TGTGCCAGCAACGGACTAGCGGGAGGGCCTAACGAGCAGTACTTC. It is translated as CASNGLAGGPNEQYF.

The chain couples TRBV7-9 to TRBJ2-7, with D perhaps TRBD1 (6 bases). The V and J ends lost 2 bases and 2 bases respectively, with 13 bases between them. This CDR3 contains 15 residues. Germline lookup yields CDR1 SEHNR and CDR2 FQNEAQ (reference sequence). This CDR3 is CASSLMTGLTYEQYF. The CDR3 DNA follows: TGTGCCAGCAGCTTAATGACAGGCTTAACCTACGAGCAGTACTTC.

This clone has only one observation. The rearrangement uses TRBV27 and TRBJ1-2; D is perhaps TRBD1 (5 bases). Trimming took 6 bases from V and 8 from J, leaving 19 bases between them. The CDR3 is made up of 14 amino acids. CDR1 and CDR2 (germline): MNHEY, SMNVEV (reference sequence). The CDR3 bases are TGTGCCAGCAGAGTTGGTGGGGAGGGGAGAGGCTACACCTTC. The encoded protein is CASRVGGEGRGYTF.

This clone was recorded only once. The chain uses TRBV28 and TRBJ1-2; D not certain. V lost 1 base and J lost 1, with 13 bases in between. The CDR3 totals 16 residues. Per the germline V gene, CDR1 is MDHEN and CDR2 is SYDVKM. CDR3 in amino acids: CASSLSVPKCNYGYTF. In DNA, the CDR3 is TGTGCCAGCAGTTTATCGGTCCCTAAGTGTAACTATGGCTACACCTTC.

The rearrangement joins TRBV27 to TRBJ1-4; D is ambiguous. V lost 6 bases to trimming and J lost 4 bases, with 18 bases between them. There are 16 residues in the CDR3. Germline V gene sequence: CDR1 MNHEY, CDR2 SMNVEV (reference sequence). DNA for the CDR3: TGTGCCAGCAGCGAAACCCCAAGACGGAGTAATGAAAAACTGTTTTTT. It is translated as CASSETPRRSNEKLFF.

The chain links TRBV9 to TRBJ1-2; TRBD1 matches at 9 bases. The V and J ends lost 0 bases and 4 bases, in that order; junction bases with no gene match: 10. Germline CDR1 and CDR2: SGDLS and YYNGEE. There are 17 residues in the CDR3. CDR3 bases: TGTGCCAGCAGCGTAGGGGACAGGGCCTTCGTGGGCTATGGCTACACCTTC. This codes for CASSVGDRAFVGYGYTF.

The rearrangement joins TRBV9 to TRBJ2-7, with 8 bases identical to TRBD2. The ends lost 4 bases at V and 4 bases at J; junction bases unmatched: 10. The CDR3 has 15 residues. CDR1 SGDLS and CDR2 YYNGEE come from the germline V gene. This chain's CDR3 is CASSPQAGVLYEQYF. The DNA for the CDR3 is TGTGCCAGCAGCCCCCAAGCGGGAGTTTTATACGAGCAGTACTTC.

This chain links TRBV13 with TRBJ1-2; D may be TRBD1 (5 bases). V dropped 7 bases and J dropped 5 bases, with 17 bases sitting between them. The CDR3 spans 14 residues. CDR1 PRHDT and CDR2 FYEKMQ come from the germline V gene (reference sequence). The CDR3 DNA follows: TGTGCCAGCATCTACTCAGGGAATCTGTATGGCTACACCTTC. Protein sequence: CASIYSGNLYGYTF.

The chain carries TRBV19 and TRBJ2-3; TRBD2 aligns across 9 bases. Germline loops: CDR1 LNHDA, CDR2 SQIVND (reference sequence). With 5 bases clipped from V and 6 bases from J, the junction kept 12 bases outside the gene matches. The CDR3 is made up of 16 amino acids. The CDR3 DNA is TGTGCCAGTAGTGGAGGATTGTTAGCGGGAGAGGATACGCAGTATTTT. Amino acid sequence: CASSGGLLAGEDTQYF.

CDR3 coding DNA: TGTGCCAGCAGCGTTTTCCCCGCCGGGACAGCTAGCACAGATACGCAGTATTTT. The encoded protein is CASSVFPAGTASTDTQYF. The V gene is TRBV7-6, the J gene TRBJ2-3; TRBD1 agrees at 7 bases. The V gene end was trimmed by 5 bases and the J gene end by 0 bases; junction bases not matched to a gene: 14. This CDR3 has 18 residues. In germline, CDR1 is SGHVS, CDR2 FNYEAQ. Using reference TRBV7-6 and TRBJ2-3 for the parts outside the CDR3, the full variable domain is GAGVSQSPRYKVTKRGQDVALRCDPISGHVSLYWYRQALGQGPEFLTYFNYEAQQDKSGLPNDRFSAERPEGSISTLTIQRTEQRDSAMYRCASSVFPAGTASTDTQYFGPGTRLTVL.

The chain recombines TRBV7-7 with TRBJ2-2; no reliable D call. The V gene lost 2 bases and the J gene lost 6 bases, with 7 bases spanning the gap. Germline lookup yields CDR1 SSHAT and CDR2 FNYEAQ (reference sequence). The CDR3 is 13 amino acids. The CDR3 spells CASSLSRAGELFF. The CDR3 DNA follows: TGTGCCAGCAGCTTATCTAGAGCCGGGGAGCTGTTTTTT.

The chain carries TRBV27 and TRBJ1-5; 8 nucleotides align to TRBD1. Germline CDR1 is MNHEY and CDR2 is SMNVEV (reference sequence). CDR3 length equals 14 residues. With V trimmed by 6 bases and J by 4 bases, 5 bases remained unmatched. DNA for the CDR3: TGTGCCAGCAGGTTAACAGGGGGTAATCAGCCCCAGCATTTT. It yields the protein CASRLTGGNQPQHF.

The V gene is TRBV11-2, the J gene TRBJ1-4, with TRBD1 as a possible D gene (5 bases). This CDR3 is built from 15 residues. CDR1 and CDR2 (germline): SGHAT, FQNNGV. Deletions cut 1 base from V and 7 bases from J, with 13 bases between. The CDR3 is CASSLVSSGGEKLFF. The CDR3 DNA is TGTGCCAGCAGCTTAGTTTCCAGCGGGGGTGAAAAACTGTTTTTT.

V is TRBV5-1 and J is TRBJ1-2, with D unresolved. CDR3 length: 15 residues. Trimming removed 3 bases from V and 4 bases from J, with 16 bases in between. Per germline, CDR1 SGHRS and CDR2 YFSETQ. The CDR3 DNA follows: TGCGCCAGCAGCTCGCCCAACCGGGAGGTCTATGGCTACACCTTC. Translated: CASSSPNREVYGYTF.